The 21 T cell receptor beta chains below come from one sample, sequenced in a study of neurological immune-mediated disorders. Each CDR3 protein is one row after TCRdb ran MiXCR on the 5' RACE reads. Of about 54,000 distinct CDR3 sequences listed, over 3.5% are singletons. The specimen was CD4+ T cells from blood. These receptor sequences come from a woman in her thirties or forties with multiple sclerosis.

This clonotype was seen ten or more times. The chain links TRBV29-1 to TRBJ1-2; 7 positions match TRBD1. CDR1 is SQVTM and CDR2 is ANQGSEA in the germline V gene. Trimming cost V 6 bases and J 8 bases; bases outside gene matches: 12. The CDR3 covers 13 residues. As DNA, the CDR3 is TGCAGCGTGGGGAGTGGAGGGGGCCTGGGCTACACCTTC. Encoded protein: CSVGSGGGLGYTF.

Many counts were recorded for this clonotype. The chain combines TRBV5-1 with TRBJ1-2; D is unclear. Germline-derived CDR1 and CDR2 are SGHRS and YFSETQ. The length of the CDR3 is 16 residues. V lost 0 bases to trimming and J lost 4 bases, with 16 bases between them. Written as DNA, the CDR3 is TGCGCCAGCAGCTTGGTCGTAGGAGGTCGGGTCTATGGCTACACCTTC. Protein: CASSLVVGGRVYGYTF.

This clonotype was seen repeatedly, ten times or more. The chain carries TRBV3-1 and TRBJ2-7; no clear D gene. The CDR3 spans 13 residues. Germline assignment: CDR1 LGHDT and CDR2 YNNKEL (reference sequence). V gave up 0 bases and J gave up 3 bases, with 6 bases separating them. The CDR3 DNA follows: TGTGCCAGCAGCCAAGAGACTCTCTACGAGCAGTACTTC. Encoded protein: CASSQETLYEQYF.

This clonotype was recorded many times. This chain connects TRBV9 to TRBJ1-3; D possibly corresponds to TRBD1 (6 bases). This CDR3 has 14 residues. Per germline, CDR1 SGDLS and CDR2 YYNGEE. V dropped 3 bases and J dropped 3 bases, with 10 bases sitting between them. In DNA form, the CDR3 reads TGTGCCAGCAGCGGAACAGGGAGTGGAAACACCATATATTTT. It specifies CASSGTGSGNTIYF. The whole variable domain, filled in from reference TRBV9 and TRBJ1-3, reads DSGVTQTPKHLITATGQRVTLRCSPRSGDLSVYWYQQSLDQGLQFLIQYYNGEERAKGNILERFSAQQFPDLHSELNLSSLELGDSALYFCASSGTGSGNTIYFGEGSWLTVV.

At least ten counts were recorded for this clonotype. V and J are TRBV18 and TRBJ2-1; 9 nucleotides align to TRBD2. The CDR3 runs 15 residues. Germline V gives CDR1 KGHSH, CDR2 LQKENI. V dropped 2 bases and J dropped 8; count of bases not matched to a gene: 7. The CDR3 DNA is TGTGCCAGCTCACCATTGCGGGGGGGCTTAGATGAGCAGTTCTTC. Its protein product is CASSPLRGGLDEQFF.

In its sample, this clonotype was seen many times. The rearrangement joins TRBV4-2 to TRBJ2-3, with 13 bases identical to TRBD2. CDR1 and CDR2 from the germline V gene are LGHNA and YNFKEQ. This CDR3 has 17 amino acids. Losses at the gene ends were 3 bases for V and 6 bases for J; bases not matched to a gene: 9. CDR3 DNA: TGTGCCAGCAGCCAGGTGACTAGCGGGGGGCCCGGGGATACGCAGTATTTT. It encodes CASSQVTSGGPGDTQYF.

In this sample, this clonotype turned up many times. V is TRBV12-3 or TRBV12-4 and J is TRBJ2-3; 8 bases match TRBD2. Trimming removed 5 bases from V and 6 bases from J; junction bases left unmatched: 10. The CDR3 sequence is 15 residues long. CDR3 in DNA: TGTGCCAGCAGTCGTCGGGCTCAGCGGGGGGATACGCAGTATTTT. It translates to CASSRRAQRGDTQYF.

This clonotype was observed at least ten times. The chain carries TRBV7-2 and TRBJ2-7, with 8 bases fitting TRBD2. CDR1 is SGHTA, CDR2 FQGNSA, per germline. The CDR3 extends over 15 amino acids. Trimming at V came to 5 bases and at J to 2 bases, leaving 8 bases not matched to a gene. In DNA form, the CDR3 reads TGTGCCAGCAGCCGGGGGGGCCAGGCGACCTACGAGCAGTACTTC. It specifies CASSRGGQATYEQYF.

This clonotype has a count of ten or more. The rearrangement uses TRBV30 and TRBJ1-3; 7 bases are a match to TRBD1. CDR1 is GTSNPN and CDR2 is SVGIG in the germline V gene (reference sequence). Trimming cost V 3 bases and J 2 bases; bases outside gene matches: 10. The CDR3 sequence is 16 residues long. Here the CDR3 DNA reads TGTGCCTGGAGCCCGATGGCGACAGGGCCTGGAAACACCATATATTTT. Its protein is CAWSPMATGPGNTIYF.

This clonotype was observed at least ten times. The chain is built from TRBV6-6 and TRBJ2-7; D unclear. There are 15 residues in the CDR3. V lost 0 bases and J 3 bases, leaving 12 bases between the germline ends. Germline V gene data show CDR1 as MNHNY and CDR2 as SVGAGI (reference sequence). The CDR3 is CASSYSGSSNYEQYF. The DNA of the CDR3 is TGTGCCAGCAGTTACTCTGGGTCAAGCAACTACGAGCAGTACTTC.

This clonotype was seen many times. The chain employs TRBV5-1 and TRBJ2-5; D call uncertain. CDR3 length: 14 amino acids. The germline CDR1 and CDR2 sequences are SGHRS and YFSETQ. The V and J ends lost 2 bases and 5 bases respectively, with 13 bases between them. The CDR3, as DNA: TGCGCCAGCAGCTTCGCTAGACATAGGGAGACCCAGTACTTC. Its protein product is CASSFARHRETQYF.

This clonotype was detected ten times or more. The CDR3 sequence is CATSTIGTTLVESYTF. CDR3 nucleotide sequence: TGTGCCACCAGTACGATTGGGACCACACTTGTAGAGAGCTACACCTTC. V usage is TRBV15 and J usage is TRBJ1-2; a weak D match, TRBD1 (5 bases). V gave up 6 bases and J gave up 9 bases, with 26 bases separating them. The CDR3 runs 16 residues. Per the germline V gene, CDR1 is LNHNV and CDR2 is YYDKDF (reference sequence).

This clonotype was recorded many times. V gene TRBV7-8 combines with J gene TRBJ2-3; maybe TRBD1 (6 bases). Trimming removed 5 bases from V and 0 bases from J, with 12 bases in between. This CDR3 contains 15 residues. In germline, CDR1 is SGHVS, CDR2 FQNEAQ. CDR3 amino acids: CASSQRTASTDTQYF. The CDR3 DNA reads as TGTGCCAGCAGCCAACGGACAGCCAGCACAGATACGCAGTATTTT.

There are many counts of this clonotype. The rearrangement uses TRBV7-9 and TRBJ2-7; D gene unclear. Germline CDR1 is SEHNR and CDR2 is FQNEAQ (reference sequence). The CDR3 has 14 amino acids. The V end was cut by 4 bases, the J end by 9 bases, with 19 bases between. The CDR3 coding sequence is TGTGCCAGCAGCTCAGTTGCCGGGCCCCCTTCGCAGTACTTC. It encodes CASSSVAGPPSQYF.

This clonotype was seen ten or more times. The V gene is TRBV6-1, the J gene TRBJ1-2; the match to TRBD1 covers 7 bases. V shed 4 bases, J shed 3 bases, and the junction held 2 bases outside the gene matches. The germline V gene has CDR1 MNHNS and CDR2 SASEGT. This CDR3 contains 13 residues. The CDR3 is CASSGGQYYGYTF. CDR3 in DNA: TGTGCCAGCAGTGGGGGACAGTACTATGGCTACACCTTC.

There are many counts of this clonotype. V gene TRBV7-2 combines with J gene TRBJ2-1; tentative D call: TRBD1 (6 bases). Germline V gene sequence: CDR1 SGHTA, CDR2 FQGNSA. V lost 4 bases and J lost 13, with 17 bases in between. This CDR3 has 13 residues. The CDR3 nucleotides read TGTGCCAGCAGCTCCGACCCACAGGGTCTTCAGTTCTTC. It codes for CASSSDPQGLQFF.

Many counts were recorded for this clonotype. The V call is TRBV5-1, the J call TRBJ2-5; D possibly corresponds to TRBD2 (5 bases). Trimming took off 6 bases at V and 4 bases at J, with 19 bases between the two ends. CDR3 length: 15 amino acids. The germline V gene has CDR1 SGHRS and CDR2 YFSETQ. The chain's CDR3 is CASNPTQRESETQYF. CDR3 coding DNA: TGCGCCAGCAACCCAACCCAGAGGGAGTCAGAGACCCAGTACTTC.

This clonotype showed up many times. This chain links TRBV5-1 with TRBJ2-5; tentative D call: TRBD2 (5 bases). The CDR3 totals 15 residues. V was clipped by 1 base and J by 1 base, with 11 bases between them. Germline V gene lookup returns CDR1 SGHRS and CDR2 YFSETQ. CDR3 region: CASSLTRSGQETQYF. The CDR3 region has the DNA TGCGCCAGCAGCTTGACCAGGAGCGGCCAAGAGACCCAGTACTTC.

This clonotype was detected many times. The gene calls are TRBV21-1 and TRBJ1-1. TRBV21-1 is described as a pseudogene. CDR3 length: 16 amino acids. The chain's CDR3 is CASSRDQVEGNTEAFF. In DNA form, the CDR3 reads TGTGCCAGCAGCAGAGATCAGGTGGAGGGCAACACTGAAGCTTTCTTT.

This clonotype was counted ten times or more. The chain joins TRBV14 to TRBJ1-1; no definite D call. Trimming pared 4 bases from V and 0 bases from J, leaving 9 bases between. There are 14 residues in the CDR3. Looked up from germline, CDR1 is SGHDN and CDR2 is FVKESK. The chain's CDR3 is CASSLYDLNTEAFF. CDR3 nucleotides: TGTGCCAGCAGCCTATACGATTTGAACACTGAAGCTTTCTTT.

This clonotype was observed many times. The chain recombines TRBV6-5 with TRBJ1-2; perhaps TRBD1 as D (5 bases). V was shortened by 2 bases and J by 7 bases, with 14 bases between the two germline ends. Germline CDR1 reads MNHEY; CDR2 reads SVGAGI. The CDR3 has 14 amino acids. CDR3 residues: CASSYRDPRGGYTF. The CDR3 DNA is TGTGCCAGCAGTTACAGGGACCCCCGAGGTGGCTACACCTTC.